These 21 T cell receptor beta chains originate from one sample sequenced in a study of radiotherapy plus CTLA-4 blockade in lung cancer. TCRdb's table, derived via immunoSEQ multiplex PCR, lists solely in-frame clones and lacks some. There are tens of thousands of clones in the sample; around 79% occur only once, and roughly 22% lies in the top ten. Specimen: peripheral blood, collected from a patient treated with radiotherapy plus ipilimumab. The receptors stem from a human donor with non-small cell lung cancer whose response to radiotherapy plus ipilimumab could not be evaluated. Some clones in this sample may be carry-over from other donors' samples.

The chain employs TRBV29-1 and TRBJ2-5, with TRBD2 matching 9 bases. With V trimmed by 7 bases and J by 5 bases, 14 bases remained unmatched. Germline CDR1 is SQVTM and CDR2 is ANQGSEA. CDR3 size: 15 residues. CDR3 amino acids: CSARKGTSPLETQYF. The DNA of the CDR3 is TGCAGCGCCCGAAAAGGGACTAGCCCCCTGGAGACCCAGTACTTC.

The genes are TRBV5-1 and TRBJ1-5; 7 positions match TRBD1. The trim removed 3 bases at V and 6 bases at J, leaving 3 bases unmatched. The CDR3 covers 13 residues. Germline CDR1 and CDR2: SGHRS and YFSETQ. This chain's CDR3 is CASSSPGGQPQHF. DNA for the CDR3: TGCGCCAGCAGCTCCCCAGGGGGTCAGCCCCAGCATTTT.

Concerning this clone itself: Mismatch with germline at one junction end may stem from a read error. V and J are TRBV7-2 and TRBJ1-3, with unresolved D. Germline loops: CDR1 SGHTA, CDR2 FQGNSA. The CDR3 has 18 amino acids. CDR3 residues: CASSLSGRTAFSGNTTYF. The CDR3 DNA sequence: TGTGCCAGCAGCTTATCGGGAAGGACGGCCTTCTCTGGAAACACCACATATTTT.

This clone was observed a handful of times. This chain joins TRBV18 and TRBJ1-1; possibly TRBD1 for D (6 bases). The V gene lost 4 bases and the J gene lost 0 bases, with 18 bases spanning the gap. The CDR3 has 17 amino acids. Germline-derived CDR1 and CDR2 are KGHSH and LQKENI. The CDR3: CASSLQGAVSMNTEAFF. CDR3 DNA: TGTGCCAGCTCACTACAGGGTGCGGTGTCCATGAACACTGAAGCTTTCTTT.

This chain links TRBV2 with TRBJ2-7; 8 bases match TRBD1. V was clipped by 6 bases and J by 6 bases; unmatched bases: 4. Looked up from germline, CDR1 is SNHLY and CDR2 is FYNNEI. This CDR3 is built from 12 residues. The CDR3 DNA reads TGTGCCAGCAGCGACAGGGGCGGCGAGCAGTACTTC. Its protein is CASSDRGGEQYF.

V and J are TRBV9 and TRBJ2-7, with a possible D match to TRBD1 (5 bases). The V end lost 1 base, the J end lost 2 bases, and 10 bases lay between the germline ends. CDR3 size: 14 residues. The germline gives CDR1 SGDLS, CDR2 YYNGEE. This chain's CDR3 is CASSVMQGPYEQYF. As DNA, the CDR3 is TGTGCCAGCAGCGTAATGCAGGGTCCCTACGAGCAGTACTTC.

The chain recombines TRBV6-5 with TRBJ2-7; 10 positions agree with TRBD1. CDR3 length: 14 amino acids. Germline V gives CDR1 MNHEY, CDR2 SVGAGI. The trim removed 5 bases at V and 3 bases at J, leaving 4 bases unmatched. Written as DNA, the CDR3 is TGTGCCAGCAGTGCGACAGGGGGCCGCTACGAGCAGTACTTC. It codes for CASSATGGRYEQYF.

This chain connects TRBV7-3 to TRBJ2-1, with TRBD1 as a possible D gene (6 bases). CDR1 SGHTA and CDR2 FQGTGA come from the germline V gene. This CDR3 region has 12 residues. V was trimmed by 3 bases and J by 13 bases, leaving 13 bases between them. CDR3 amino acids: CASSLLPGAQFF. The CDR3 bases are TGTGCCAGCAGCTTGCTCCCAGGGGCCCAGTTCTTC.

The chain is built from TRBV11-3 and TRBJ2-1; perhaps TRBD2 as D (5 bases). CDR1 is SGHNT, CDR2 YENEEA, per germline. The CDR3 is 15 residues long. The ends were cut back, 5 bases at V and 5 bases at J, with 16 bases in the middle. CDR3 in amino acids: CASSARVTPDNEQFF. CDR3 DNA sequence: TGTGCCAGCAGCGCGCGGGTCACTCCCGACAATGAGCAGTTCTTC. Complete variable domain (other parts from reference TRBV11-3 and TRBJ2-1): EAGVVQSPRYKIIEKKQPVAFWCNPISGHNTLYWYLQNLGQGPELLIRYENEEAVDDSQLPKDRFSAERLKGVDSTLKIQPAELGDSAVYLCASSARVTPDNEQFFGPGTRLTVL.

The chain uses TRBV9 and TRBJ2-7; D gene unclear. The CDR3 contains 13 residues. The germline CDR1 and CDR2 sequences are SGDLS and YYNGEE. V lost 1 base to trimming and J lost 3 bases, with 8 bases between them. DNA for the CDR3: TGTGCCAGCAGCGTACTTGCGGACTACGAGCAGTACTTC. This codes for CASSVLADYEQYF. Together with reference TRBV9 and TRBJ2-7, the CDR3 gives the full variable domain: DSGVTQTPKHLITATGQRVTLRCSPRSGDLSVYWYQQSLDQGLQFLIQYYNGEERAKGNILERFSAQQFPDLHSELNLSSLELGDSALYFCASSVLADYEQYFGPGTRLTVT.

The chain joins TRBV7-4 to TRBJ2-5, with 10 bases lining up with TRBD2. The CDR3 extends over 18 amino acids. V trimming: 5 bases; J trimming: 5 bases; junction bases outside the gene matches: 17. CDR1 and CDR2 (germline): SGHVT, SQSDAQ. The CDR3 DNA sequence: TGTGCCAGCAGCAAAGGTGGGGCGCCTAGCGGGGGTAGGGAGACCCAGTACTTC. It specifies CASSKGGAPSGGRETQYF. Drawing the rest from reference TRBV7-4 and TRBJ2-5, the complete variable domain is GAGVSQSPRYKVAKRGRDVALRCDSISGHVTLYWYRQTLGQGSEVLTYSQSDAQRDKSGRPSGRFSAERPERSVSTLKIQRTEQGDSAVYLCASSKGGAPSGGRETQYFGPGTRLLVL.

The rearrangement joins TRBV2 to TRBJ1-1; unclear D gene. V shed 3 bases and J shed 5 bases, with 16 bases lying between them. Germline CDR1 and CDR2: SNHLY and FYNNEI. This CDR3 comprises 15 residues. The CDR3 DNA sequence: TGTGCCAGCAGTGATCACGGGATTTGGTCTACTGAAGCTTTCTTT. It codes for CASSDHGIWSTEAFF.

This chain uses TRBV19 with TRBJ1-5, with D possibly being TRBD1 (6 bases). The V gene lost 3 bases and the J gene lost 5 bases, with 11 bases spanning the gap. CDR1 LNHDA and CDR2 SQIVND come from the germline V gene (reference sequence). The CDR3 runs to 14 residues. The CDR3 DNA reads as TGTGCCAGTAGTATCCCCTGGACAGATCAGCCCCAGCATTTT. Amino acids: CASSIPWTDQPQHF.

The CDR3 DNA sequence: TGTGCCAGCAGGAGGGATACGCAGTATTTT. Protein: CASRRDTQYF. This sequence joins TRBV6-6 and TRBJ2-3; D call uncertain. The V and J ends lost 6 bases and 6 bases respectively, with 4 bases between them. Germline values: CDR1 MNHNY, CDR2 SVGAGI (reference sequence). The CDR3 runs to 10 residues.

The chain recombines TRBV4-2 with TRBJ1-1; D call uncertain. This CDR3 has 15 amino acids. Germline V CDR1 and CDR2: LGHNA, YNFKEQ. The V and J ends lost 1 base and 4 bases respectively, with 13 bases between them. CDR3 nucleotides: TGTGCCAGCAGCCAAGGTAGTGCTTCGGGCACTGAAGCTTTCTTT. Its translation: CASSQGSASGTEAFF.

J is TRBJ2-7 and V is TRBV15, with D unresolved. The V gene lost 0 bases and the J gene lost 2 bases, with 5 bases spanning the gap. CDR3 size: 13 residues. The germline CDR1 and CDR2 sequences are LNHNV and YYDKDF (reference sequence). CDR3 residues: CATSREGTYEQYF. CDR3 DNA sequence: TGTGCCACCAGCAGAGAGGGCACCTACGAGCAGTACTTC.

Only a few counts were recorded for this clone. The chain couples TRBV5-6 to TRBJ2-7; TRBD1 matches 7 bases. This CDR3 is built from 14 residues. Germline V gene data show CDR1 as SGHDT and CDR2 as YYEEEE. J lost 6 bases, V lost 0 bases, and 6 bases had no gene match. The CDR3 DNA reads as TGTGCCAGCAGCTTGGGACAGGGCTGGAGCGAGCAGTACTTC. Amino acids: CASSLGQGWSEQYF.

The CDR3 bases are TGCGCCAGCAGCCATCTAGCGGGGGACAATGAGCAGTTCTTC. Amino acids: CASSHLAGDNEQFF. The chain employs TRBV4-3 and TRBJ2-1; 10 bases match TRBD2. Germline V gene sequence: CDR1 LGHNA, CDR2 YSLEER. V trimming: 3 bases; J trimming: 5 bases; junction bases outside the gene matches: 1. The CDR3 runs to 14 residues.

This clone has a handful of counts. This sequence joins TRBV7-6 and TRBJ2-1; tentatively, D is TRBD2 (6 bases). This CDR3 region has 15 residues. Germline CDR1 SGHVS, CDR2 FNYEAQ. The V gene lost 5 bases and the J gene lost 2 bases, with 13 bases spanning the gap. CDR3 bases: TGTGCCAGCAGCCTAGGGCGGGACCCCTACAATGAGCAGTTCTTC. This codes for CASSLGRDPYNEQFF.

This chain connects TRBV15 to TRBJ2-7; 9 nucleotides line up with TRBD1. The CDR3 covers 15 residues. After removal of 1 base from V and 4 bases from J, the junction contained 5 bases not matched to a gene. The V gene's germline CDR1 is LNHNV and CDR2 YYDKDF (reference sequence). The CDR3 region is CATSRAGDRVYEQYF. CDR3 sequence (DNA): TGTGCCACCAGCAGAGCTGGGGACAGGGTTTACGAGCAGTACTTC.

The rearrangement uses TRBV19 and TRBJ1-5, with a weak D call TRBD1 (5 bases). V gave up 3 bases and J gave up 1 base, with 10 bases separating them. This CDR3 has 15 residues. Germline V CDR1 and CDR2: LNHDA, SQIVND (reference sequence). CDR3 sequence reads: CASSMEKGSNQPQHF. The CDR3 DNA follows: TGTGCCAGTAGTATGGAGAAGGGGAGCAATCAGCCCCAGCATTTT.